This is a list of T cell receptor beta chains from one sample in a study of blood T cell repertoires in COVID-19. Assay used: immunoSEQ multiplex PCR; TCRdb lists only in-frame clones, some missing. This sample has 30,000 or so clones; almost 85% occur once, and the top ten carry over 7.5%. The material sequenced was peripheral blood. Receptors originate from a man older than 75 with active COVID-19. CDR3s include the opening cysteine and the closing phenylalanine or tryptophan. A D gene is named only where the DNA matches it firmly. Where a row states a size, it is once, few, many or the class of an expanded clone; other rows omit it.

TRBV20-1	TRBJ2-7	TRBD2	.	CSASSPGLFDEQYF	TGCAGTGCTAGTAGTCCGGGACTATTCGACGAGCAGTACTTC
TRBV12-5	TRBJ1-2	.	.	CASGLAGGYGYTF	TGTGCTAGTGGTTTGGCGGGGGGCTATGGCTACACCTTC
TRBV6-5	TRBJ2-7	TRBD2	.	CASMLAGPYPEQYF	TGTGCCAGCATGTTAGCGGGGCCATATCCCGAGCAGTACTTC
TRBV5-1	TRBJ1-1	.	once	CASSLDRNTEAFF	TGCGCCAGCAGCTTGGACAGGAACACTGAAGCTTTCTTT
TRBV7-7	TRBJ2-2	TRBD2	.	CASTKLAGDSANTGELFF	TGTGCCAGCACCAAACTAGCGGGGGACTCCGCGAACACCGGGGAGCTGTTTTTT
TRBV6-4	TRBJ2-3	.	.	CASSDRGGKDTQYF	TGTGCCAGCAGTGACCGTGGGGGGAAAGATACGCAGTATTTT
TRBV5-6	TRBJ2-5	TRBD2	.	CASSHGTSGGTGETQYF	TGTGCCAGCAGTCACGGGACTAGCGGGGGGACGGGGGAGACCCAGTACTTC
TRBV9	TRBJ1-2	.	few	CASSVGTNYGYTF	TGTGCCAGCAGCGTAGGTACTAACTATGGCTACACCTTC
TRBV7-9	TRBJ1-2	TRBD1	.	CASSLTGVGGYTF	TGTGCCAGCAGCTTAACAGGGGTAGGCGGCTACACCTTC
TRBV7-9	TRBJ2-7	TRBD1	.	CASSLSGAGGSYEQYF	TGTGCCAGCAGCTTATCAGGGGCAGGGGGCTCCTACGAGCAGTACTTC
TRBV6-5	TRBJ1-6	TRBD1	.	CASSYSGQGNSPLHF	TGTGCCAGCAGTTACTCGGGACAGGGGAATTCACCCCTCCACTTT
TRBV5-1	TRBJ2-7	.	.	CASSLLTGYEQYF	TGCGCCAGCAGCCTCCTGACTGGCTACGAGCAGTACTTC
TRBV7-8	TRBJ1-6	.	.	CASSLSGENSPLHF	TGTGCCAGCAGCTTATCCGGGGAGAATTCACCCCTCCACTTT
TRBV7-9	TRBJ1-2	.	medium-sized	CASSSFATGNYGYTF	TGTGCCAGCAGCTCCTTCGCCACAGGGAACTATGGCTACACCTTC
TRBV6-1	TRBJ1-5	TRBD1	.	CASSDRGRGLSNQPQHF	TGTGCCAGCAGTGACAGGGGGCGAGGCTTGAGCAATCAGCCCCAGCATTTT
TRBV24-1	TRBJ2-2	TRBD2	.	CATSRGVKTGELFF	TGTGCCACCTCGCGGGGGGTGAAGACCGGGGAGCTGTTTTTT
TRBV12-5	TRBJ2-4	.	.	CASGLVPPEGIQYF	TGTGCTAGTGGTTTGGTACCCCCCGAGGGCATTCAGTACTTC
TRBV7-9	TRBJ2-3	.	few	CASSSPTDTQYF	TGTGCCAGCAGCTCTCCTACAGATACGCAGTATTTT
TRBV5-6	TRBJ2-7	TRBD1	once	CASSFERSGTGGFYEQYF	TGTGCCAGCAGCTTTGAGAGATCCGGGACAGGGGGCTTCTACGAGCAGTACTTC
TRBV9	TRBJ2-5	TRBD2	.	CASSGRLAGKETQYF	TGTGCCAGCAGCGGCCGACTAGCGGGGAAAGAGACCCAGTACTTC
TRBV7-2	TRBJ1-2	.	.	CASSLIPDRGYTF	TGTGCCAGCAGTTTAATTCCCGACAGGGGCTACACCTTC
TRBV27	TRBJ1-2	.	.	CASSFGQNYGYTF	TGTGCCAGCAGTTTTGGACAGAACTATGGCTACACCTTC
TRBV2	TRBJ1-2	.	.	CASSEGGARGYTF	TGTGCCAGCAGTGAAGGCGGGGCGCGGGGCTACACCTTC
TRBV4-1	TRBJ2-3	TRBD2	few	CASSQAGGFTDTQYF	TGCGCCAGCAGCCAAGCGGGGGGGTTCACAGATACGCAGTATTTT
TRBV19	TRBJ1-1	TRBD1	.	CASSLGGQEGKKAFF	TGTGCCAGTAGTTTGGGGGGACAGGAGGGGAAGAAAGCTTTCTTT
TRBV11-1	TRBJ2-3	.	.	CASSFQTRLTDTQYF	TGTGCCAGCAGCTTTCAGACTCGCCTCACAGATACGCAGTATTTT
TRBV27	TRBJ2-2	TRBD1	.	CASSLRTGTGDPRELFF	TGTGCCAGCAGTTTAAGGACCGGGACAGGGGACCCCCGGGAGCTGTTTTTT
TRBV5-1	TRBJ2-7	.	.	CASQDTTVPYEQYF	TGCGCCAGCCAGGACACCACCGTACCCTACGAGCAGTACTTC
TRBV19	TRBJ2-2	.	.	CASSYGDWNTGELFF	TGTGCCAGTAGTTACGGGGACTGGAACACCGGGGAGCTGTTTTTT
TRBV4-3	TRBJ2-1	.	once	CASSQDLALDEQFF	TGCGCCAGCAGCCAAGATTTAGCGTTGGATGAGCAGTTCTTC
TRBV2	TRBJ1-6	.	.	CASSYDNSPLHF	TGTGCCAGCAGTTATGATAATTCACCCCTCCACTTT
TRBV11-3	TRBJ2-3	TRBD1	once	CASRGQGTDTQYF	TGTGCCAGCAGAGGACAGGGGACAGATACGCAGTATTTT
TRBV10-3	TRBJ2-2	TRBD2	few	CAIRGLAGVNTGELFF	TGTGCCATCAGAGGACTAGCGGGGGTTAACACCGGGGAGCTGTTTTTT
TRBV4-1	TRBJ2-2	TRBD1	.	CASSKRQGVETGELFF	TGCGCCAGCAGCAAGAGACAGGGGGTAGAAACCGGGGAGCTGTTTTTT
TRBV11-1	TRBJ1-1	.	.	CASSLVPRTEAFF	TGTGCCAGCAGCTTAGTCCCCAGAACTGAAGCTTTCTTT
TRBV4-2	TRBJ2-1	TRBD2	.	CASSRASGGAEQFF	TGTGCCAGCAGCCGGGCTAGCGGGGGGGCTGAGCAGTTCTTC
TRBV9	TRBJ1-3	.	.	CASSVHSDSRIGNTIYF	TGTGCCAGCAGCGTACACTCAGACAGTAGGATAGGAAACACCATATATTTT
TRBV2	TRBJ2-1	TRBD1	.	CASTGQGYYNEQFF	TGTGCCAGCACGGGACAGGGTTACTACAATGAGCAGTTCTTC
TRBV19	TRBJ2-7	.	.	CASSSQATYEQYF	TGTGCCAGTAGTTCTCAGGCAACCTACGAGCAGTACTTC
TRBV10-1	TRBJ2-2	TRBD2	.	CASSKASGVSNTGELFF	TGCGCCAGCAGTAAGGCTAGCGGGGTATCGAACACCGGGGAGCTGTTTTTT
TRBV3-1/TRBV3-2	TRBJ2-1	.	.	CASSTHEQFF	TGTGCCAGCAGTACTCATGAGCAGTTCTTC
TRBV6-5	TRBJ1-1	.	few	CASSSPGIVTEAFF	TGTGCCAGCTCATCGCCAGGGATCGTCACTGAAGCTTTCTTT